This record concerns one T cell receptor beta chain sequence. Measured with immunoSEQ multiplex PCR; TCRdb has only the in-frame clones, and not every one. Among approximately 94,000 clones listed, 80% to 95% were seen once. These data come from a study of T cell changes during pregnancy in multiple sclerosis. CDR1 and CDR2 from the germline V gene are SGHRS and YFSETQ. Trimming took off 0 bases at V and 3 bases at J, with 8 bases between the two ends. The CDR3 is 14 amino acids. The J gene is TRBJ2-3, the V gene TRBV5-1, with D perhaps matching TRBD2 (6 bases). The starting material was peripheral blood, obtained after pregnancy. The clonotype originates from a female donor with multiple sclerosis, enrolled in a pregnancy study. The CDR3 region has the DNA TGCGCCAGCAGCTTGGGCGGGGTAACAGATACGCAGTATTTT. Translating gives CASSLGGVTDTQYF.